This T cell receptor beta chain was documented in a study of Graves' ophthalmopathy and Graves' hyperthyroidism. Points from the study as a whole: Progression of ophthalmopathy was predicted by the model with around 68% sensitivity and 72.22% specificity.

The CDR3 extends over 14 amino acids. Germline V gene lookup returns CDR1 MNHNS and CDR2 SASEGT. Trimming cost V 3 bases and J 2 bases, with 11 bases left between them. Researchers took RNA transcripts and amplified TCR beta CDR3 regions from them. Amplification began with first-round RT-PCR using HTBI primers, then second-round multiplex PCR was performed. Each CDR3 protein gets one entry after TCRdb re-called the multiplex PCR reads with MiXCR. The table lists over a million distinct CDR3 sequences, around a third of them singletons. On this clonotype: Its antigen is not identified.

The chain carries TRBV6-1 and TRBJ2-7, with D perhaps matching TRBD1 (6 bases). Sequenced sample: peripheral blood or thyroid tissue (not recorded which). The receptor comes from an adult man with Graves' hyperthyroidism. This chain's CDR3 is CASSELGQPYEQYF. CDR3 coding DNA: TGTGCCAGCAGTGAGCTTGGACAGCCCTACGAGCAGTACTTC.